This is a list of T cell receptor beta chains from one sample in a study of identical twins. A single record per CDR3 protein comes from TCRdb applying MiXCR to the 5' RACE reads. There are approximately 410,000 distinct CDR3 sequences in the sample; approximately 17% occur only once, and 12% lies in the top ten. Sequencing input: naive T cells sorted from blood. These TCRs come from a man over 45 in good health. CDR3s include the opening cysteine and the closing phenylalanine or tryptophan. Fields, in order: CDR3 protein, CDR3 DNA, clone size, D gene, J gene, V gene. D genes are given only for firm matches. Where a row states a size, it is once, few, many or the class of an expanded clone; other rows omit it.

CASSLLTVAGATNEKLFF | TGTGCCAGCAGTTTATTGACAGTGGCTGGGGCAACTAATGAAAAACTGTTTTTT | many | NA | TRBJ1-4 | TRBV28
CASSLLQRTSSGANVLTF | TGCGCCAGCAGCCTCCTCCAGCGTACGAGCTCTGGGGCCAACGTCCTGACTTTC | many | NA | TRBJ2-6 | TRBV5-1
CAALGDRGREQYF | TGTGCCGCTCTAGGGGACAGGGGTAGGGAGCAGTACTTC | few | TRBD1 | TRBJ2-7 | TRBV2
CASSQSDRGQGYTF | TGCGCCAGCAGCCAATCTGACAGGGGGCAGGGCTACACCTTC | NA | TRBD1 | TRBJ1-2 | TRBV4-1
CSVYRTGGYEQYF | TGCAGCGTTTACAGGACAGGGGGGTACGAGCAGTACTTC | NA | TRBD1 | TRBJ2-7 | TRBV29-1
CASSLRRDNTGELFF | TGTGCCAGCAGCTTACGGAGGGATAACACCGGGGAGCTGTTTTTT | few | NA | TRBJ2-2 | TRBV7-9
CASSQEILAGYEQYF | TGCGCCAGCAGCCAAGAGATCCTAGCGGGCTACGAGCAGTACTTC | few | TRBD2 | TRBJ2-7 | TRBV4-1
CASSRAQGGNTEAFF | TGTGCCAGCAGCCGCGCCCAGGGTGGAAACACTGAAGCTTTCTTT | NA | NA | TRBJ1-1 | TRBV5-4
CASSSRRARPLEQYF | TGTGCCAGTAGTTCCCGCCGGGCCCGTCCTCTCGAGCAGTACTTC | few | NA | TRBJ2-7 | TRBV19
CATSDPAQIPQETQYF | TGTGCCACCAGTGATCCGGCCCAAATTCCCCAAGAGACCCAGTACTTC | NA | NA | TRBJ2-5 | TRBV24-1
CASSRDMADLAPLHF | TGTGCCAGCAGCAGGGACATGGCTGACCTCGCACCCCTCCACTTT | few | NA | TRBJ1-6 | TRBV5-5
CSARGRGGGLLGEQYF | TGCAGTGCTAGAGGCCGCGGTGGGGGGTTGTTGGGCGAGCAGTACTTC | few | NA | TRBJ2-7 | TRBV20-1
CASSQGKGLAGGRYNEQFF | TGCGCCAGCAGCCAAGGAAAGGGACTAGCGGGAGGGCGATACAATGAGCAGTTCTTC | NA | TRBD2 | TRBJ2-1 | TRBV4-3
CASSLSGLAGYEQFF | TGTGCCAGCAGTTTATCGGGACTAGCGGGATATGAGCAGTTCTTC | many | TRBD2 | TRBJ2-1 | TRBV27
CASSPASRTGDYEQYF | TGTGCCAGCAGCCCAGCATCAAGGACAGGGGACTACGAGCAGTACTTC | few | TRBD1 | TRBJ2-7 | TRBV7-2
CASSQGLAGGSYNEQFF | TGCGCCAGCAGCCAGGGACTAGCGGGGGGCTCCTACAATGAGCAGTTCTTC | NA | TRBD2 | TRBJ2-1 | TRBV4-1
CSVTKDRENTQYF | TGCAGCGTCACCAAGGACAGGGAGAATACGCAGTATTTT | many | TRBD1 | TRBJ2-3 | TRBV29-1
CASSRLQGVQETQYF | TGTGCCAGCTCACGACTACAGGGGGTCCAAGAGACCCAGTACTTC | NA | TRBD1 | TRBJ2-5 | TRBV18